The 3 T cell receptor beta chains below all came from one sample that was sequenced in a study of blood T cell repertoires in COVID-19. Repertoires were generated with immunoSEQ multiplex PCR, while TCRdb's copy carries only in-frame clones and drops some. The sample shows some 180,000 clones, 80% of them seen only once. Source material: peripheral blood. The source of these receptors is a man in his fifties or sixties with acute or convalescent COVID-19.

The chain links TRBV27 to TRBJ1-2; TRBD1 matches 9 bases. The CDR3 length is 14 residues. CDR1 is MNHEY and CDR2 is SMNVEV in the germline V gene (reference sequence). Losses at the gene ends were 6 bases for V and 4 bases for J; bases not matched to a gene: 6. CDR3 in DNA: TGTGCCAGCAGCACTACGACAGGGGGCTATGGCTACACCTTC. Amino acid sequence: CASSTTTGGYGYTF.

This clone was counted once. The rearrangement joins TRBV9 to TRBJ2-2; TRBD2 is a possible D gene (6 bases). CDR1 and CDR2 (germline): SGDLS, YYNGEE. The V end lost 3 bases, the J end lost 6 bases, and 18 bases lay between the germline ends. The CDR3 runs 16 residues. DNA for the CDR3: TGTGCCAGCAGCGAAAGCGGGCAGGGTATGCCCGGGGAGCTGTTTTTT. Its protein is CASSESGQGMPGELFF.

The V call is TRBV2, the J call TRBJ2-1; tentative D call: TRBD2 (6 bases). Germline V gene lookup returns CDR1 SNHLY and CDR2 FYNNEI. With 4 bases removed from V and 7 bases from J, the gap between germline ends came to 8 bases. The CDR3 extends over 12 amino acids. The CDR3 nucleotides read TGTGCCAGCAGTGGACTAGGGAATGAGCAGTTCTTC. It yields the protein CASSGLGNEQFF.